The 14 T cell receptor beta chains below were found in one sample sequenced in a study of blood T cell repertoires in COVID-19. TCRdb's table, derived via immunoSEQ multiplex PCR, lists solely in-frame clones and lacks some. In the table there are about 130,000 clones, approximately 80% of which are singletons. Sequences were obtained from peripheral blood. These receptors all stem from a woman aged 45-59 years with acute or convalescent COVID-19.

The chain recombines TRBV2 with TRBJ1-1, with 8 positions matching TRBD1. J gave up 0 bases and V 8 bases, and 5 bases lay outside the gene matches. Germline CDR1 is SNHLY and CDR2 is FYNNEI. The CDR3 extends over 14 amino acids. CDR3 sequence (DNA): TGTGCCAGCGGACAGGGTATTTTGAACACTGAAGCTTTCTTT. This codes for CASGQGILNTEAFF.

CDR3 in amino acids: CASSSGQLYGYTF. DNA for the CDR3: TGTGCCAGCAGCTCGGGACAGCTTTATGGCTACACCTTC. V is TRBV7-2 and J is TRBJ1-2; 7 bases are shared with TRBD1. Germline trimming cut 4 bases from V and 5 bases from J; bases unmatched to any gene: 4. CDR3 length: 13 amino acids. Looked up from germline, CDR1 is SGHTA and CDR2 is FQGNSA.

In its sample, this clone was seen once. J is TRBJ1-6 and V is TRBV6-6; D is unresolved. The germline V gene has CDR1 MNHNY and CDR2 SVGAGI (reference sequence). The CDR3 is made up of 13 amino acids. Trimming removed 2 bases from V and 7 bases from J, with 6 bases in between. The DNA of the CDR3 is TGTGCCAGCAGTTACAACCAGAATTCACCCCTCCACTTT. This gives the protein CASSYNQNSPLHF.

This clone has only one observation. The V gene is TRBV7-8, the J gene TRBJ1-5, with D tentatively TRBD1 (5 bases). CDR3 size: 15 residues. V lost 4 bases and J 0 bases, leaving 10 bases between the germline ends. Germline V gene sequence: CDR1 SGHVS, CDR2 FQNEAQ. The CDR3 protein is CASSSGHNSNQPQHF. In DNA form, the CDR3 reads TGTGCCAGCAGCTCCGGACACAATAGCAATCAGCCCCAGCATTTT.

The chain carries TRBV5-4 and TRBJ1-2, with 7 positions matching TRBD1. In germline, CDR1 is SGHNT, CDR2 YYREEE (reference sequence). V lost 1 base, J lost 5 bases, and 2 bases stayed unmatched. CDR3 size: 13 residues. This CDR3 reads CASSLNRGYGYTF. The CDR3 DNA sequence: TGTGCCAGCAGCTTGAACAGGGGATATGGCTACACCTTC.

The chain's CDR3 is CASSSGTGIYEQYF. The CDR3 bases are TGTGCCAGTTCTTCCGGGACAGGGATCTACGAGCAGTACTTC. The chain combines TRBV6-5 with TRBJ2-7; TRBD1 matches at 9 bases. Germline V gene data show CDR1 as MNHEY and CDR2 as SVGAGI. CDR3 length equals 14 residues. The V and J ends lost 9 bases and 3 bases, in that order; junction bases with no gene match: 9.

The genes are TRBV19 and TRBJ1-2; tentatively, D is TRBD1 (6 bases). There are 14 residues in the CDR3. The germline V gene encodes CDR1 LNHDA and CDR2 SQIVND (reference sequence). Trimming pared 0 bases from V and 5 bases from J, leaving 10 bases between. CDR3 nucleotide sequence: TGTGCCAGTAGTATAGAAGGGGGTCCTTATGGCTACACCTTC. Protein: CASSIEGGPYGYTF.

As regards this clone: Distinct nucleotide sequences in the sample also encode this CDR3. V usage is TRBV28 and J usage is TRBJ1-4, with 7 bases fitting TRBD1. The J segment lost 3 bases and the V segment lost 5 bases, leaving 3 bases of the junction unmatched. Germline CDR1 and CDR2: MDHEN and SYDVKM. The CDR3 runs to 14 residues. CDR3 region: CASSRGQSNEKLFF. The CDR3 nucleotides read TGTGCCAGCAGTAGGGGACAGTCTAATGAAAAACTGTTTTTT.

CDR3: CASSPRDLAGGRAHEQFF. The CDR3 region has the DNA TGTGCCAGCAGCCCCCGAGACCTAGCGGGGGGCCGAGCTCATGAGCAGTTCTTC. The chain has TRBV7-8 and TRBJ2-1, with 11 nucleotides matching TRBD2. Germline V CDR1 and CDR2: SGHVS, FQNEAQ. This CDR3 is built from 18 residues. With V trimmed by 5 bases and J by 8 bases, 17 bases remained unmatched.

The CDR3 reads CASSLSSGGVVYEQFF. CDR3 sequence (DNA): TGCGCCAGCAGCTTGTCAAGCGGGGGGGTCGTCTATGAGCAGTTCTTC. The V call is TRBV5-1, the J call TRBJ2-1; 10 positions match TRBD2. V lost 1 base to trimming and J lost 8 bases; unmatched junction nucleotides: 9. Germline CDR1 is SGHRS and CDR2 is YFSETQ. This CDR3 comprises 16 residues.

The CDR3 DNA reads TGTGCCAGTAGTCCCTTATTTTGGGGCCAGGGGGCCTTGAGTAGCAATCAGCCCCAGCATTTT. This codes for CASSPLFWGQGALSSNQPQHF. The rearrangement links TRBV19 to TRBJ1-5, with 8 bases aligning to TRBD1. This CDR3 contains 21 residues. Germline V gene sequence: CDR1 LNHDA, CDR2 SQIVND (reference sequence). V shed 5 bases, J shed 0 bases, and the junction held 21 bases outside the gene matches.

This clone was counted once. This chain connects TRBV2 to TRBJ1-5; TRBD1 is a possible D gene (6 bases). The germline V and J ends were trimmed by 9 bases and 0 bases, with 12 bases remaining between them. Germline CDR1 SNHLY, CDR2 FYNNEI. The CDR3 loop spans 14 amino acids. CDR3 sequence (DNA): TGTGCCAGTCAGTCACAGGGTAGCAATCAGCCCCAGCATTTT. Protein: CASQSQGSNQPQHF.

V is TRBV19 and J is TRBJ1-4; 11 bases map to TRBD1. The CDR3 loop spans 15 amino acids. V gave up 5 bases and J gave up 8 bases; unmatched junction bases: 7. The germline V gene encodes CDR1 LNHDA and CDR2 SQIVND (reference sequence). The CDR3 region has the DNA TGTGCCAGTAGTTCCCCCGGGACAGGGGGAGAAAAACTGTTTTTT. Translated: CASSSPGTGGEKLFF.

This clone occurred once. The V gene is TRBV28, the J gene TRBJ2-3, with a possible D match to TRBD2 (5 bases). The CDR3 spans 16 residues. Trimming left V 5 bases short and J 1 base short, with 16 bases between. Germline CDR1 is MDHEN and CDR2 is SYDVKM. The CDR3 protein is CASSPSPGSGTDTQYF. The CDR3 region has the DNA TGTGCCAGCAGTCCGTCCCCGGGATCCGGCACAGATACGCAGTATTTT. Drawing the rest from reference TRBV28 and TRBJ2-3, the complete variable domain is DVKVTQSSRYLVKRTGEKVFLECVQDMDHENMFWYRQDPGLGLRLIYFSYDVKMKEKGDIPEGYSVSREKKERFSLILESASTNQTSMYLCASSPSPGSGTDTQYFGPGTRLTVL.